The present TCR beta chain was sequenced within a study of cytomegalovirus exposure and HLA in healthy donors. Whole-study context: According to later analysis, the same platform produced the 120 or so validation and over 600 first-cohort repertoires.

General study findings and limits: Reports described diagnosis of cytomegalovirus status by the classifier as highly specific and sensitive.

With respect to this clone: Its antigen is as yet unknown.

Profiling relied on immunoSEQ multiplex PCR, and the TCRdb table lists in-frame clones only, not all of them. The table shows 250,000 to 400,000 clones, with approximately 85% occurring only once. Germline V lookup: CDR1 LGHNA, CDR2 YSLEER. This CDR3 is 14 amino acids long. Trimming shortened V by 0 bases and J by 3 bases, and 8 bases separated the two germline ends. The rearrangement uses TRBV4-3 and TRBJ1-2, with unresolved D. Sequenced input: PBMCs. The origin of this receptor is a man aged 30 to 45 in good health and CMV-seronegative. As DNA, the CDR3 is TGCGCCAGCAGCCAAGACACGGGATACTATGGCTACACCTTC. Its protein product is CASSQDTGYYGYTF.